Here is one T cell receptor (beta chain) with its context. What it binds is not known. TCRB transcripts that were expressed got sequenced, as all of the isolated RNA had been reverse transcribed. Repertoires were generated with immunoSEQ multiplex PCR, while TCRdb's copy carries only in-frame clones and drops some. The table includes 95,000 to 150,000 clones, 15% to 20% detected once. This record comes from a study of beta chain features in type 1 diabetes. The study, taken as a whole, reports: Shortening that was moderate but significant affected the TCRB CDR3s of Type 1 diabetes patients in all four CD4+ subsets. Patients' naive, central memory and regulatory TCRB repertoires appeared more alike than those of healthy donors.

Germline V lookup: CDR1 MGHDK, CDR2 SYGVNS. The V gene lost 3 bases and the J gene lost 2 bases, with 2 bases spanning the gap. The CDR3 runs to 12 residues. Cells sorted by CD45RO/CCR7/CD25/CD127/CD95/CD27 comprised CD4+ naive, central memory, regulatory and stem cell-like memory cells. What was sequenced was central memory CD4+ T cells from blood. The TCR comes from a man in his late teens or twenties with type 1 diabetes. The V gene is TRBV25-1, the J gene TRBJ2-1; no clear D. The CDR3 region has the DNA TGTGCCAGCAGTGAGACCTACAATGAGCAGTTCTTC. The encoded protein is CASSETYNEQFF.